The 10 T cell receptor beta chains reported below all come from one sample, sequenced in a study of molecular identifiers for immune sequencing clone quantification. TCRdb re-called the PCR reads with MiXCR, one entry per CDR3 protein. The table records roughly 320,000 distinct CDR3 sequences, roughly 23% of them present only once. The source material was naive CD8+ T cells from blood, with Jurkat cell RNA spiked in. Subset meaning: FACS-sorted CD8+CD4-CCR7+CD45RA+ naive T cells. The receptor set was obtained from a human donor in good health. Some libraries in this study had Jurkat cell RNA spiked in.

This clonotype was observed at least ten times. This rearrangement joins TRBV6-5 to TRBJ2-7, with D unresolved. V lost 0 bases and J 2 bases, leaving 11 bases between the germline ends. CDR1 and CDR2 from the germline V gene are MNHEY and SVGAGI. CDR3 length equals 15 residues. CDR3 bases: TGTGCCAGCAGTTACTCAGTGGACGGAACCTACGAGCAGTACTTC. Translated: CASSYSVDGTYEQYF.

This clonotype was seen many times. Written as DNA, the CDR3 is TGTGCCAGCAGTTACAATGAGCAGTTCTTC. This encodes CASSYNEQFF. This chain links TRBV25-1 with TRBJ2-1; D not resolved. This CDR3 region has 10 residues. Trimming pared 5 bases from V and 4 bases from J, leaving 0 bases between. Germline CDR1 and CDR2: MGHDK and SYGVNS.

In this sample, this clonotype turned up a few times. The V and J genes are TRBV27 and TRBJ1-5; D is unresolved. The CDR3 runs 14 residues. Germline CDR1 reads MNHEY; CDR2 reads SMNVEV (reference sequence). The V end lost 5 bases, the J end lost 4 bases, and 12 bases lay between the germline ends. The CDR3 loop is CASSVTSGNQPQHF. The CDR3 DNA reads as TGTGCCAGCAGTGTGACATCGGGGAATCAGCCCCAGCATTTT.

The gene calls are TRBV11-2 and TRBJ2-5; a possible D gene is TRBD2 (6 bases). The CDR3 spans 15 residues. Between the trimmed V and J ends, which lost 5 bases and 4 bases, there was a span of 17 bases. Germline V lookup: CDR1 SGHAT, CDR2 FQNNGV. The CDR3 nucleotides are TGTGCCAGCAGCCGCGCTCTAGCGTGGAGAGAGACCCAGTACTTC. Translated, it gives CASSRALAWRETQYF.

This clonotype occurred many times. J is TRBJ2-7 and V is TRBV24-1; D not certain. The CDR3 has 18 amino acids. Trimming stripped 1 base from V and 4 bases from J, with 22 bases between. The germline V gene has CDR1 KGHDR and CDR2 SFDVKD. CDR3 protein: CATSDFPTDPTPPYEQYF. The CDR3 coding sequence is TGTGCCACCAGTGATTTCCCGACCGATCCCACTCCCCCATACGAGCAGTACTTC.

The CDR3: CASSYSRTIPPDTQYF. CDR3 in DNA: TGTGCCAGCAGTTACTCCCGGACAATCCCTCCAGATACGCAGTATTTT. The chain links TRBV6-2 or TRBV6-3 to TRBJ2-3; D is possibly TRBD1 (5 bases). Trimming removed 0 bases from V and 4 bases from J, with 14 bases in between. CDR3 length equals 16 residues. Germline V gene data show CDR1 as MNHEY and CDR2 as SVGEGT.

The V call is TRBV20-1, the J call TRBJ2-7; 10 nucleotides align to TRBD1. V gave up 3 bases and J gave up 2 bases; unmatched junction bases: 4. Germline CDR1 is DFQATT and CDR2 is SNEGSKA (reference sequence). The CDR3 extends over 14 amino acids. In DNA, the CDR3 is TGCAGTGCTAGGATGGGGACAGGGGCCTACGAGCAGTACTTC. As protein: CSARMGTGAYEQYF.

The chain has TRBV27 and TRBJ2-3, with 11 positions matching TRBD2. The CDR3 is 16 residues long. The V gene end was trimmed by 5 bases and the J gene end by 3 bases; junction bases not matched to a gene: 7. Per the germline V gene, CDR1 is MNHEY and CDR2 is SMNVEV (reference sequence). CDR3 loop: CASSPPLAGETDTQYF. The CDR3 coding sequence is TGTGCCAGCAGTCCACCACTAGCGGGAGAGACAGATACGCAGTATTTT.

This clonotype turned up a few times. The rearrangement links TRBV6-6 to TRBJ2-7; TRBD1 is a possible D gene (6 bases). The germline V gene encodes CDR1 MNHNY and CDR2 SVGAGI (reference sequence). The CDR3 runs to 12 residues. V was clipped by 4 bases and J by 6 bases, with 10 bases between them. The CDR3 loop reads CASSSNRVEQYF. The DNA of the CDR3 is TGTGCCAGCAGTTCAAACAGGGTCGAGCAGTACTTC.

This clonotype has ten or more counts. The rearrangement joins TRBV28 to TRBJ1-3, with 8 bases fitting TRBD1. CDR1 and CDR2 from the germline V gene are MDHEN and SYDVKM. With V trimmed by 3 bases and J by 3 bases, 7 bases remained unmatched. CDR3 length: 16 residues. DNA for the CDR3: TGTGCCAGCAGTTTCGGACAGGGTTTTAATGGAAACACCATATATTTT. This codes for CASSFGQGFNGNTIYF. The whole variable domain, filled in from reference TRBV28 and TRBJ1-3, reads DVKVTQSSRYLVKRTGEKVFLECVQDMDHENMFWYRQDPGLGLRLIYFSYDVKMKEKGDIPEGYSVSREKKERFSLILESASTNQTSMYLCASSFGQGFNGNTIYFGEGSWLTVV.